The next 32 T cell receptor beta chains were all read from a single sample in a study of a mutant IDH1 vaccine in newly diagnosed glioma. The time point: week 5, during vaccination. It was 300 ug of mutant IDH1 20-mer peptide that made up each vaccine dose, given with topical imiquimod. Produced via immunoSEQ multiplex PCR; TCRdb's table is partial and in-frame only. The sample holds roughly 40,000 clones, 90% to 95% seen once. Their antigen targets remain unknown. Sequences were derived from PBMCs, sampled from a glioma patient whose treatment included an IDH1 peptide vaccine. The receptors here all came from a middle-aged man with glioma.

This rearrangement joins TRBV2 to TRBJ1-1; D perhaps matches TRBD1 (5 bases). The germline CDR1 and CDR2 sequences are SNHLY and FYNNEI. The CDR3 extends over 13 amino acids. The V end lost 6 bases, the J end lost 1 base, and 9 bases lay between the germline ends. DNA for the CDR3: TGTGCCAGCAGGGGAGACAGGAACACTGAAGCTTTCTTT. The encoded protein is CASRGDRNTEAFF.

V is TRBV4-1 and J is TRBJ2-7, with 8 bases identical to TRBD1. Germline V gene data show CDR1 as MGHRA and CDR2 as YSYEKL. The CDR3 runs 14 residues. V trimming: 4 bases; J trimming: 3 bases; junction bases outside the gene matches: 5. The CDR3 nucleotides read TGCGCCAGCAGCCGTCAACAGGGGGACTACGAGCAGTACTTC. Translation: CASSRQQGDYEQYF.

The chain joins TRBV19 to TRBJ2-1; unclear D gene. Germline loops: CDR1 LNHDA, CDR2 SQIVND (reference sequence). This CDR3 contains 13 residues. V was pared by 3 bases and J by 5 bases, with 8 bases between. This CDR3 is CASSINSNNEQFF. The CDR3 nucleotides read TGTGCCAGTAGTATTAACAGCAACAATGAGCAGTTCTTC.

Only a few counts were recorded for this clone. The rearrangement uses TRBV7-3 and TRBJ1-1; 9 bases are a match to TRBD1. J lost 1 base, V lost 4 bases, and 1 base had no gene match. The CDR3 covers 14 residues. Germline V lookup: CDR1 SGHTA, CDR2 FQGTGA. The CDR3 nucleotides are TGTGCCAGCAGCTCACAGGGGGCGAACACTGAAGCTTTCTTT. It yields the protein CASSSQGANTEAFF.

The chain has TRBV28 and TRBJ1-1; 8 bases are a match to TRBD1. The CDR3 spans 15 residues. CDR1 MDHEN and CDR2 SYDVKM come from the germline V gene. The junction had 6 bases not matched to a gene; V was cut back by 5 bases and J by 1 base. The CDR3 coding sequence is TGTGCCAGCAGTGAGACAGGGGACGGGAACACTGAAGCTTTCTTT. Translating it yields CASSETGDGNTEAFF. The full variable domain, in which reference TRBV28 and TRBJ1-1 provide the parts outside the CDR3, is DVKVTQSSRYLVKRTGEKVFLECVQDMDHENMFWYRQDPGLGLRLIYFSYDVKMKEKGDIPEGYSVSREKKERFSLILESASTNQTSMYLCASSETGDGNTEAFFGQGTRLTVV.

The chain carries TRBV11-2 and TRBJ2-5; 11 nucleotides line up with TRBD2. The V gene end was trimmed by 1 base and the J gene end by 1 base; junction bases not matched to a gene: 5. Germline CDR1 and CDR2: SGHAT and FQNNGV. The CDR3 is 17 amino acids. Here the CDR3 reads CASSLGLAGLSQETQYF. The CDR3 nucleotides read TGTGCCAGCAGCTTAGGACTAGCGGGGCTATCCCAAGAGACCCAGTACTTC.

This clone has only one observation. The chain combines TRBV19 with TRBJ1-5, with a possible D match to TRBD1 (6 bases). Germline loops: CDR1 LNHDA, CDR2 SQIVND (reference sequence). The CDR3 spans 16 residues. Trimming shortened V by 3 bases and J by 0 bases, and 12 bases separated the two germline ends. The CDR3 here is CASSIRDNHSNQPQHF. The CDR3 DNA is TGTGCCAGTAGTATCCGGGACAACCATAGCAATCAGCCCCAGCATTTT.

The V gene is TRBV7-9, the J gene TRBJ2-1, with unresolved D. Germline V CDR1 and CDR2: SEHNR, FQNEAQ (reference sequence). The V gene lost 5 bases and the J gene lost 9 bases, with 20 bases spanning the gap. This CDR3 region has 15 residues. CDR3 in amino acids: CASSPRPIIPGEQFF. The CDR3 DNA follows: TGTGCCAGCAGCCCCCGGCCAATAATACCCGGTGAGCAGTTCTTC.

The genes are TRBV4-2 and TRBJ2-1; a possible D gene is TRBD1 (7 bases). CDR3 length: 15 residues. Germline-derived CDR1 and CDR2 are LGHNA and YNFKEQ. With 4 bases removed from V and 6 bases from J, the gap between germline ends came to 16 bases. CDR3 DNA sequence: TGTGCCAGCAGCCCATCCTCTCAGGGGGGCAATGAGCAGTTCTTC. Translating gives CASSPSSQGGNEQFF.

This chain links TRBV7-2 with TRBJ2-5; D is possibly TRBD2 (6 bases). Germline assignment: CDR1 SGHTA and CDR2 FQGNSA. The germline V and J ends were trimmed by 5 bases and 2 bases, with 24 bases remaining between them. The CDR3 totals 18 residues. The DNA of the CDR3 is TGTGCCAGCAGCCAAGGCGGTTTAGCCCGGGGAGGTCAAGAGACCCAGTACTTC. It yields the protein CASSQGGLARGGQETQYF.

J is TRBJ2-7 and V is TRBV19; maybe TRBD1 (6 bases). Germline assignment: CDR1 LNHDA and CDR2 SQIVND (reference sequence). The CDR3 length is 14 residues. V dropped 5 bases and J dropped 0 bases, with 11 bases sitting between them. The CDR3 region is CASSARDTSYEQYF. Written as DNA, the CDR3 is TGTGCCAGTAGTGCCCGGGACACCTCCTACGAGCAGTACTTC.

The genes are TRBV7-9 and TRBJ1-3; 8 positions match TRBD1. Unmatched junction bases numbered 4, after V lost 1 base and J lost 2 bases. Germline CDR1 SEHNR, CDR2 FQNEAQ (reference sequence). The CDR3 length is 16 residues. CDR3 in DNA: TGTGCCAGCAGCTTAGTAGGACAGGGTACTGGAAACACCATATATTTT. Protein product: CASSLVGQGTGNTIYF.

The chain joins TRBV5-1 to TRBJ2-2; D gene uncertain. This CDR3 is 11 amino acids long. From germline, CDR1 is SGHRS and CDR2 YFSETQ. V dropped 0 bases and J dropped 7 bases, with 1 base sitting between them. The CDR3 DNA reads TGCGCCAGCAGCTTGGACGGGGAGCTGTTTTTT. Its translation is CASSLDGELFF.

CDR3 in amino acids: CSVRDSYEQYF. Written as DNA, the CDR3 is TGCAGCGTTCGGGACTCCTACGAGCAGTACTTC. This rearrangement joins TRBV29-1 to TRBJ2-7; tentative D call: TRBD2 (5 bases). The CDR3 runs 11 residues. The germline CDR1 and CDR2 sequences are SQVTM and ANQGSEA. V was pared by 5 bases and J by 0 bases, with 5 bases between.

The CDR3 region has the DNA TGTGCCAGCAGCGCCCGGACAGGGGTTCAGCCCCAGCATTTT. Its translation: CASSARTGVQPQHF. The J gene is TRBJ1-5, the V gene TRBV5-6, with 9 bases that match TRBD1. The CDR3 length is 14 residues. J gave up 6 bases and V 4 bases, and 5 bases lay outside the gene matches. CDR1 is SGHDT and CDR2 is YYEEEE in the germline V gene.

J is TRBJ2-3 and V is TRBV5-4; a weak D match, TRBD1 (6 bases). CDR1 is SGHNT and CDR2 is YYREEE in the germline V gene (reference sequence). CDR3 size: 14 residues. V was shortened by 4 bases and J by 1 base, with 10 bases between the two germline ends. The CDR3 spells CASSTPGGTDTQYF. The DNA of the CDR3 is TGTGCCAGCAGCACCCCAGGGGGCACAGATACGCAGTATTTT.

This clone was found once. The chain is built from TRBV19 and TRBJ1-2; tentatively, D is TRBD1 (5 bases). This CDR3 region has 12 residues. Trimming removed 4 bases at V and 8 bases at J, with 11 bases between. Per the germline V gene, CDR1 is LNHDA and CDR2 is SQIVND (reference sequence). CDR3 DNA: TGTGCCAGTAGTACAGGGTACGGAGGCTACACCTTC. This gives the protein CASSTGYGGYTF.

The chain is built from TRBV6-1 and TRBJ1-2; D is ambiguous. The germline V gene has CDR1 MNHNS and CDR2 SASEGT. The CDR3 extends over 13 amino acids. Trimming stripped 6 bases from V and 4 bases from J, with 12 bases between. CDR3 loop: CASSFNLLYGYTF. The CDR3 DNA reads TGTGCCAGCAGCTTCAACCTACTCTATGGCTACACCTTC.

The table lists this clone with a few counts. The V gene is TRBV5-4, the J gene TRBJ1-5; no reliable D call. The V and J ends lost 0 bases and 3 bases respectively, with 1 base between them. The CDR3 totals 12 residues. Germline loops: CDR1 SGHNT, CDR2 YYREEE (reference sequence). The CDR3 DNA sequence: TGTGCCAGCAGCTTGGACAATCAGCCCCAGCATTTT. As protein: CASSLDNQPQHF.

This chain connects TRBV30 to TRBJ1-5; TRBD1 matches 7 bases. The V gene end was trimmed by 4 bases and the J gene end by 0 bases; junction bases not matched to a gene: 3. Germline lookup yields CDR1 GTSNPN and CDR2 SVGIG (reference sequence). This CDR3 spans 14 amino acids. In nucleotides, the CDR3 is TGTGCCTGGACTGCAGGGGGTAGCAATCAGCCCCAGCATTTT. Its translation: CAWTAGGSNQPQHF.

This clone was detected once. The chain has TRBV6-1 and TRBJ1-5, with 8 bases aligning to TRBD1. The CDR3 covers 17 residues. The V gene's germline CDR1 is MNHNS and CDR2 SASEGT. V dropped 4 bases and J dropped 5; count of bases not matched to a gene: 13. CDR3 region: CASSGGQGAPRDQPQHF. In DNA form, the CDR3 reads TGTGCCAGCAGTGGAGGGCAGGGGGCCCCTCGAGATCAGCCCCAGCATTTT.

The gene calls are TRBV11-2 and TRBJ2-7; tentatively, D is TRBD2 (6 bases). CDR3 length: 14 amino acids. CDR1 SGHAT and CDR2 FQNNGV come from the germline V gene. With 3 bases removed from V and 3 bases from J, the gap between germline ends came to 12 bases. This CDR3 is CASSFYGGNYEQYF. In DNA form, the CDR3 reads TGTGCCAGCAGCTTTTATGGAGGGAACTACGAGCAGTACTTC.

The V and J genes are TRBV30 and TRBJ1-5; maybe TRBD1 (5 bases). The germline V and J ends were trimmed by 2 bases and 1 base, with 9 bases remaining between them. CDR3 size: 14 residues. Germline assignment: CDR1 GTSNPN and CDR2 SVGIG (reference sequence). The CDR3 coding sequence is TGTGCCTGGAGTCGGGGGTCCAGCAATCAGCCCCAGCATTTT. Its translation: CAWSRGSSNQPQHF.

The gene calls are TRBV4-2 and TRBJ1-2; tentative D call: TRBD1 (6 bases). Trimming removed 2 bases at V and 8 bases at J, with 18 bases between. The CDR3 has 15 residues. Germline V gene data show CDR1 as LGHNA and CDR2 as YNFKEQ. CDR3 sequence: CASSQNDRGQRGYTF. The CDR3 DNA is TGTGCCAGCAGCCAAAACGACCGAGGACAGCGAGGCTACACCTTC.

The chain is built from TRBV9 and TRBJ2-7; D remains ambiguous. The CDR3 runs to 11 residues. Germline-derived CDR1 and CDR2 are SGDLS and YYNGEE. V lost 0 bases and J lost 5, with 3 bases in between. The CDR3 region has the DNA TGTGCCAGCAGCGTAGAGGACGAGCAGTACTTC. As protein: CASSVEDEQYF.

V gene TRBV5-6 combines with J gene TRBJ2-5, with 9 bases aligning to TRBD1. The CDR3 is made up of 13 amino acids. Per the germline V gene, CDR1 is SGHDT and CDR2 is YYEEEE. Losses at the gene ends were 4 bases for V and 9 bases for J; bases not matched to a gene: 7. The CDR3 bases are TGTGCCAGCAGCCCGGGACAGGGTCTAGCCCAGTACTTC. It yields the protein CASSPGQGLAQYF.

The CDR3 loop reads CASSQAGSVTSGRLLGEQYF. DNA for the CDR3: TGTGCCAGCAGCCAAGCGGGCTCAGTGACTAGCGGGAGGCTCCTTGGCGAGCAGTACTTC. This chain joins TRBV14 and TRBJ2-7; 13 bases agree with TRBD2. V lost 1 base, J lost 6 bases, and 18 bases stayed unmatched. This CDR3 is 20 amino acids long. Germline V gene lookup returns CDR1 SGHDN and CDR2 FVKESK.

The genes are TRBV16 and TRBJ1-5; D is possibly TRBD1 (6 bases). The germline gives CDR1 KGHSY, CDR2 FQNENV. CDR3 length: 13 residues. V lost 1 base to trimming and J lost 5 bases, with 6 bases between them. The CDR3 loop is CASSQYRDQPQHF. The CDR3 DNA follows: TGTGCCAGCAGCCAATACAGGGATCAGCCCCAGCATTTT.

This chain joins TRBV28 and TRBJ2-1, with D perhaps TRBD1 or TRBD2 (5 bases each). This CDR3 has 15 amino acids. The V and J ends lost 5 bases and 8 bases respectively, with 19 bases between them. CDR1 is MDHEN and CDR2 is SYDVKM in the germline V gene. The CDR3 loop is CASSPSGAGRDEQFF. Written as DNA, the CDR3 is TGTGCCAGCAGTCCATCTGGGGCAGGGCGGGATGAGCAGTTCTTC.

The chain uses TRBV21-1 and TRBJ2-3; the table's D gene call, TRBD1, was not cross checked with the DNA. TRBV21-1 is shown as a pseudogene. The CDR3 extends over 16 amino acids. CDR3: CASSKRPGECGDTQYF. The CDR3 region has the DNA TGTGCCAGCAGCAAACGTCCAGGGGAGTGCGGAGATACGCAGTATTTT.

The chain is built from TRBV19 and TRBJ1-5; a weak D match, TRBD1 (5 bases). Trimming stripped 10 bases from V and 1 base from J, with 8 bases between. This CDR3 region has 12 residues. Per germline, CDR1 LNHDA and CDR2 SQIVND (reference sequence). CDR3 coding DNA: TGTGCCACCAGGGACAGCAATCAGCCCCAGCATTTT. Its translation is CATRDSNQPQHF.

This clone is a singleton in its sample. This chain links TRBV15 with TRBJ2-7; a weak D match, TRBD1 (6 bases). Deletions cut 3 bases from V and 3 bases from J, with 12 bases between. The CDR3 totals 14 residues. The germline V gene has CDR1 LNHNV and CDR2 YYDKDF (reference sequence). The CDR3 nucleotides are TGTGCCACCAGCAGGCCGGGACAAATCTACGAGCAGTACTTC. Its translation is CATSRPGQIYEQYF. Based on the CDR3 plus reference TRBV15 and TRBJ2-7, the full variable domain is DAMVIQNPRYQVTQFGKPVTLSCSQTLNHNVMYWYQQKSSQAPKLLFHYYDKDFNNEADTPDNFQSRRPNTSFCFLDIRSPGLGDTAMYLCATSRPGQIYEQYFGPGTRLTVT.